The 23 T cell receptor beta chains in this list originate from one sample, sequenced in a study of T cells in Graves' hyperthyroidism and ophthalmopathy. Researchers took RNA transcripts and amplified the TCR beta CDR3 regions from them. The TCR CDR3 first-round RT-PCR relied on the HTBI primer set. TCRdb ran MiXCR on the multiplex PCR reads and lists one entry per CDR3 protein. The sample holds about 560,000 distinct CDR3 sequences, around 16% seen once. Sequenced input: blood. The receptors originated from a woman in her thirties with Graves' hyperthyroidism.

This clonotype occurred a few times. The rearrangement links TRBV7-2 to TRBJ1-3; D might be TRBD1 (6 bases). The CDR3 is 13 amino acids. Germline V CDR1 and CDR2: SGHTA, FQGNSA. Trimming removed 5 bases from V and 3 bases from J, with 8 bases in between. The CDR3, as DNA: TGTGCCAGCAGCCAGGGGTTTGGAAACACCATATATTTT. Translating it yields CASSQGFGNTIYF. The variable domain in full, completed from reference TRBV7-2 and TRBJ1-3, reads GAGVSQSPSNKVTEKGKDVELRCDPISGHTALYWYRQSLGQGLEFLIYFQGNSAPDKSGLPSDRFSAERTGGSVSTLTIQRTQQEDSAVYLCASSQGFGNTIYFGEGSWLTVV.

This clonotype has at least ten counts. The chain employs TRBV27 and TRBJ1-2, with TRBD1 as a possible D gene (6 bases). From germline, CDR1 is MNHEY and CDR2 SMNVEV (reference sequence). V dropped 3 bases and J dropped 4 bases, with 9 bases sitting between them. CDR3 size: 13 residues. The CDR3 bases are TGTGCCAGCAGTTTGGGACACTCCTATGGCTACACCTTC. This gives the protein CASSLGHSYGYTF.

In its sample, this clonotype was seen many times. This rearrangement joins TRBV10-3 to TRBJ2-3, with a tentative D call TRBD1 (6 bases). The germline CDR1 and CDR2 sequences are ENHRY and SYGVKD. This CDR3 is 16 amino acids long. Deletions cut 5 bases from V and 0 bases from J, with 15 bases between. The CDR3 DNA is TGTGCCATCAGTCCCAGGGCAGGGGCTAGCACAGATACGCAGTATTTT. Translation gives CAISPRAGASTDTQYF.

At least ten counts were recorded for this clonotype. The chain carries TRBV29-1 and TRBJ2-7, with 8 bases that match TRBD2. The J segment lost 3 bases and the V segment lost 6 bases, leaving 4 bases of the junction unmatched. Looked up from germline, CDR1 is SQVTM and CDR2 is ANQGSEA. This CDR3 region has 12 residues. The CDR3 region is CSVTSGVYEQYF. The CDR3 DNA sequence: TGCAGCGTAACTAGCGGAGTCTACGAGCAGTACTTC.

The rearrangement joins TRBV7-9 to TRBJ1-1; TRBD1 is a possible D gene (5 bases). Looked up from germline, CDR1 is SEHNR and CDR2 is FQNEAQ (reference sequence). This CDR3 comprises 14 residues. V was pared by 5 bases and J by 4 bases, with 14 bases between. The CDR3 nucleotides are TGTGCCAGCAGCCCGGGGAGTGGGGCCACTGAAGCTTTCTTT. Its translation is CASSPGSGATEAFF. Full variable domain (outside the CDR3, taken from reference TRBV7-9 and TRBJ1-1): DTGVSQNPRHKITKRGQNVTFRCDPISEHNRLYWYRQTLGQGPEFLTYFQNEAQLEKSRLLSDRFSAERPKGSFSTLEIQRTEQGDSAMYLCASSPGSGATEAFFGQGTRLTVV.

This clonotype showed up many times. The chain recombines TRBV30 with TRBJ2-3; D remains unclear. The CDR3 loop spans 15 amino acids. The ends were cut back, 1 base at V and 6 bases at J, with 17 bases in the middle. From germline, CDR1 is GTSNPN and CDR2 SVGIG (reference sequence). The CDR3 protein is CAWSARVSLRDTQYF. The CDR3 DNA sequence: TGTGCCTGGAGTGCCCGGGTCTCCCTCAGGGATACGCAGTATTTT.

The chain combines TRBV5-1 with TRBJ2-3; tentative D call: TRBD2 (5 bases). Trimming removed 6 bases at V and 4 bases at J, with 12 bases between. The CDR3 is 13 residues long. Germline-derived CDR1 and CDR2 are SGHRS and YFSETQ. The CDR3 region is CASTSGIPDTQYF. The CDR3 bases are TGCGCCAGCACGAGCGGTATCCCAGATACGCAGTATTTT.

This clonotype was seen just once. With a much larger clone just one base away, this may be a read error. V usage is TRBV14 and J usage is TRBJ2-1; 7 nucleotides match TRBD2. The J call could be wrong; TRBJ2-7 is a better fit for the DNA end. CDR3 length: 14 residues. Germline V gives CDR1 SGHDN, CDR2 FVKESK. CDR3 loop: CASSQEGDYNEQYF. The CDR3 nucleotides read TGTGCCAGCAGCCAAGAGGGGGACTACAATGAGCAGTACTTC.

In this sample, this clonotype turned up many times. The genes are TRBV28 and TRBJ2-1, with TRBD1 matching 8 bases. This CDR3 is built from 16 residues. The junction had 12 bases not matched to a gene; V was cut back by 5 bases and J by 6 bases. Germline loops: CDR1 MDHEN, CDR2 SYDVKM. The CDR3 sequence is CASSTLRDRRRNEQFF. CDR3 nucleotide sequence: TGTGCCAGCAGTACCCTCCGGGACAGGCGGCGCAATGAGCAGTTCTTC.

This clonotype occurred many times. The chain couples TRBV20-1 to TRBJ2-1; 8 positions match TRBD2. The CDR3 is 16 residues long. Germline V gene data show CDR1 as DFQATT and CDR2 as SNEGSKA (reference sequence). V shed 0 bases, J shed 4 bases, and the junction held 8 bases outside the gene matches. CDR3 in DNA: TGCAGTGCTAGAGACCCCACTAGCGGACCATACAATGAGCAGTTCTTC. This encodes CSARDPTSGPYNEQFF.

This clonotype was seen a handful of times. DNA for the CDR3: TGTGCCAGCAGCTTAAAGTCCCCGACTAGTTTCGATACGCAGTATTTT. It encodes CASSLKSPTSFDTQYF. The gene calls are TRBV7-3 and TRBJ2-3, with D perhaps TRBD2 (6 bases). V was clipped by 1 base and J by 6 bases, with 17 bases between them. The CDR3 length is 16 residues. The V gene's germline CDR1 is SGHTA and CDR2 FQGTGA.

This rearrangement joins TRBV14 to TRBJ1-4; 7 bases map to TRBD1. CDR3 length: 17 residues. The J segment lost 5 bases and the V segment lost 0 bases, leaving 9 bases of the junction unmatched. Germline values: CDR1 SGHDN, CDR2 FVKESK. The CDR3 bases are TGTGCCAGCAGCCAAGAAGCGGTACAGGGGCGGAATGAAAAACTGTTTTTT. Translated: CASSQEAVQGRNEKLFF.

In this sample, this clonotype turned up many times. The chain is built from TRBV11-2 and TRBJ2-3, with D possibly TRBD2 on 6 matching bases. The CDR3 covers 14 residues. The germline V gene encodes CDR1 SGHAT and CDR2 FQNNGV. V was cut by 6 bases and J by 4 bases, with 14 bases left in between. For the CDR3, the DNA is TGTGCCAGCAGTCAACGACTAGAACCAGATACGCAGTATTTT. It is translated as CASSQRLEPDTQYF. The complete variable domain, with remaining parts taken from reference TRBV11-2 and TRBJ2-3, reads EAGVAQSPRYKIIEKRQSVAFWCNPISGHATLYWYQQILGQGPKLLIQFQNNGVVDDSQLPKDRFSAERLKGVDSTLKIQPAKLEDSAVYLCASSQRLEPDTQYFGPGTRLTVL.

The DNA of the CDR3 is TGTGCCAGCTCACCAGACAGGGGGACACGCAGCAATCAGCCCCAGCATTTT. Translating gives CASSPDRGTRSNQPQHF. The chain carries TRBV18 and TRBJ1-5; 9 bases fit TRBD1. The CDR3 sequence is 17 residues long. The V gene end was trimmed by 2 bases and the J gene end by 1 base; junction bases not matched to a gene: 6. Germline V gene data show CDR1 as KGHSH and CDR2 as LQKENI.

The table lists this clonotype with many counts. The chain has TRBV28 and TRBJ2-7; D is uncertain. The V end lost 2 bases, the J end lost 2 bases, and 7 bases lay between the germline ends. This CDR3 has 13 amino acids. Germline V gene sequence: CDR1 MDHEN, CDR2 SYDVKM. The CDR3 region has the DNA TGTGCCAGCAGTTTAATCCCGACCTACGAGCAGTACTTC. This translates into CASSLIPTYEQYF.

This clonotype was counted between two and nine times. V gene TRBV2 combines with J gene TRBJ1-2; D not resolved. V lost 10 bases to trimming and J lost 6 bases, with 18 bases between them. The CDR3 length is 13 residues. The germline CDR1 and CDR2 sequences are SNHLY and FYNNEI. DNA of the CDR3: TGTGCCACAGACATAACCGAAAAGGATGGCTACACCTTC. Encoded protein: CATDITEKDGYTF.

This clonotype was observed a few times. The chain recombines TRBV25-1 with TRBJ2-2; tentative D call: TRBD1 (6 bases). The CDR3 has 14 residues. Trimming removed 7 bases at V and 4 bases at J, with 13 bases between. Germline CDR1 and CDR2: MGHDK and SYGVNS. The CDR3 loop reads CASTQAGVTGELFF. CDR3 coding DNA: TGTGCCAGCACCCAAGCAGGGGTCACCGGGGAGCTGTTTTTT.

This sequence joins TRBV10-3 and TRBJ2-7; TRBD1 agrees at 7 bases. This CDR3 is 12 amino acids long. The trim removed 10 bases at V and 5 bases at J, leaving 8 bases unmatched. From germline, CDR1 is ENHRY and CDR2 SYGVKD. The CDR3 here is CATSTGTDEQYF. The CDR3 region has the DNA TGTGCCACGTCGACAGGGACCGACGAGCAGTACTTC.

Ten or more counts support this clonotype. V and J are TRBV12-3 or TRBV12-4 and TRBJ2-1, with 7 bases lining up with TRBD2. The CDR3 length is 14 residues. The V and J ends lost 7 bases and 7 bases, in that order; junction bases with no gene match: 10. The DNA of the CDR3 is TGTGCCAGCATCCTGGGCGGGAGTAGGAATGAGCAGTTCTTC. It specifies CASILGGSRNEQFF.

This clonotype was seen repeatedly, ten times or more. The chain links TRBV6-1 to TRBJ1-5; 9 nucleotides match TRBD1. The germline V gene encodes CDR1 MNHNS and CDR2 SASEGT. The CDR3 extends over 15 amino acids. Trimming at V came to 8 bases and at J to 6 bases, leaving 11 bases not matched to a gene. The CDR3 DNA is TGTGCCAGCGTTTATGGGACAGGGTCGACTCAGCCCCAGCATTTT. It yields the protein CASVYGTGSTQPQHF.

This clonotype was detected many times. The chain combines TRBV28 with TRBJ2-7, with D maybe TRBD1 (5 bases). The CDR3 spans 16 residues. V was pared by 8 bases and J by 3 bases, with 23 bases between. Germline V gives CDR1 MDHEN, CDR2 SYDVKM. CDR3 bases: TGTGCCAGCGGACAAAACGGGCCCGCCCTTGGCTACGAGCAGTACTTC. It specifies CASGQNGPALGYEQYF.

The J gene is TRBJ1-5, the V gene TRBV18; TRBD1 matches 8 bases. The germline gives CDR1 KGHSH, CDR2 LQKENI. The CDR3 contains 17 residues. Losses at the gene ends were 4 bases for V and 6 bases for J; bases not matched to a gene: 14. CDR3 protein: CASSRIGGQGNIQPQHF. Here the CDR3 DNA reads TGTGCCAGCTCACGCATCGGTGGACAGGGTAATATTCAGCCCCAGCATTTT. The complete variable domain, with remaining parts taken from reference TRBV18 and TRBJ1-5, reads NAGVMQNPRHLVRRRGQEARLRCSPMKGHSHVYWYRQLPEEGLKFMVYLQKENIIDESGMPKERFSAEFPKEGPSILRIQQVVRGDSAAYFCASSRIGGQGNIQPQHFGDGTRLSIL.

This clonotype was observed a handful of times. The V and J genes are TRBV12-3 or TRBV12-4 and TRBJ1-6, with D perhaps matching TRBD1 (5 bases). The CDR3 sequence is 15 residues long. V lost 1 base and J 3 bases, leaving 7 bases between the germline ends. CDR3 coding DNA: TGTGCCAGCAGTTTAGTGGGGGTCTATAATTCACCCCTCCACTTT. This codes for CASSLVGVYNSPLHF.